The 2 T cell receptor beta chains below come from one sample, sequenced in a study of T cells in tuberculosis. Assay used: immunoSEQ multiplex PCR; TCRdb lists only in-frame clones, some missing. Among tens of thousands of clones, 80% to 85% were seen once, and the ten largest hold around 13%. After thawing and overnight rest, PBMC were stained with GMM-loaded CD1B tetramer, viability dye and anti-CD3 for sorting. C32 glucose monomycolate from Rhodococcus equi was loaded onto the CD1B tetramers. The sequenced sample was CD1b-GMM tetramer-negative cells sorted from PBMCs. These receptors all come from an adult woman with latent tuberculosis.

The chain joins TRBV5-4 to TRBJ2-1; the match to TRBD2 covers 12 bases. V shed 6 bases and J 4 bases; nucleotides not matched to a gene: 8. The CDR3 consists of 16 residues. Germline V gene data show CDR1 as SGHNT and CDR2 as YYREEE (reference sequence). The CDR3 here is CASILQGTSGYNEQFF. Here the CDR3 DNA reads TGTGCCAGCATCCTGCAGGGGACTAGCGGGTACAATGAGCAGTTCTTC.

The V gene is TRBV27, the J gene TRBJ2-7, with D tentatively TRBD1 (7 bases). The CDR3 is 14 amino acids. Deletions cut 0 bases from V and 4 bases from J, with 10 bases between. CDR1 is MNHEY, CDR2 SMNVEV, per germline (reference sequence). The CDR3, as DNA: TGTGCCAGCAGTTTATCGGCAGGGGGGTACGAGCAGTACTTC. Translated: CASSLSAGGYEQYF.